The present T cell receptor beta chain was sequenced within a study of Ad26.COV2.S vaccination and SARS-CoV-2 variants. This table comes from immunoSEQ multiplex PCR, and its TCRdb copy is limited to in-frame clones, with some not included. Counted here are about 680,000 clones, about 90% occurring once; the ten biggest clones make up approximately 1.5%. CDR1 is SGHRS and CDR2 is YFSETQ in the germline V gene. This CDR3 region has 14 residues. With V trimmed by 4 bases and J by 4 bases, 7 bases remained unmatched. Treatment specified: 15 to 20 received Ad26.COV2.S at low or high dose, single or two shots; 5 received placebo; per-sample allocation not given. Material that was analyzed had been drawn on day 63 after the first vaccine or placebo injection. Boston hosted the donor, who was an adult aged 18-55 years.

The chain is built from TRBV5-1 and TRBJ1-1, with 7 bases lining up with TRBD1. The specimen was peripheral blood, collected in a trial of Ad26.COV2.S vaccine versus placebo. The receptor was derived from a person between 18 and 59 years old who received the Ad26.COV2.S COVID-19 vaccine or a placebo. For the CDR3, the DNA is TGCGCCAGCAGCACAGGACAGGAGGGCACTGAAGCTTTCTTT. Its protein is CASSTGQEGTEAFF.